This TCR beta chain was sequenced in a study of Ad26.COV2.S vaccination and SARS-CoV-2 variants. Germline V gene sequence: CDR1 MDHEN, CDR2 SYDVKM. With 3 bases removed from V and 5 bases from J, the gap between germline ends came to 19 bases. The CDR3 is 16 amino acids. The repertoire was sequenced with immunoSEQ multiplex PCR; TCRdb's copy has only in-frame clones and lacks some. The table has approximately 300,000 clones, just over 85% seen once; the top ten hold approximately 2%. Treatment described: around 19 received Ad26.COV2.S at low or high dose, single or two shots; a few received placebo; per-sample allocation not given. Samples analyzed were those drawn on day 63 after the first vaccine or placebo injection.

The material sequenced was peripheral blood, taken in a trial of Ad26.COV2.S vaccine versus placebo. V and J are TRBV28 and TRBJ2-5; possible D gene TRBD1, 6 bases. The receptor was derived from a person aged 18-60 years who received the Ad26.COV2.S COVID-19 vaccine or a placebo. The CDR3, as DNA: TGTGCCAGCAGTTTCCTGGGGGCAGGCAGGGAGGAGACCCAGTACTTC. It specifies CASSFLGAGREETQYF.